This TCR beta chain was observed in a study of T cell changes during pregnancy in multiple sclerosis. The assay was immunoSEQ multiplex PCR, and TCRdb's table has in-frame clones only and misses some. The sample has about 93,000 clones; around 92% are singletons. The input for sequencing was peripheral blood, taken after pregnancy. The sequence was obtained from a female donor with multiple sclerosis, enrolled in a pregnancy study.

The CDR3 loop is CASSFHPGNNEQFF. For the CDR3, the DNA is TGTGCCAGCAGCTTTCACCCGGGAAACAATGAGCAGTTCTTC. The chain uses TRBV7-7 and TRBJ2-1, with D perhaps matching TRBD2 (5 bases). Germline CDR1 and CDR2: SSHAT and FNYEAQ (reference sequence). The ends were cut back, 3 bases at V and 5 bases at J, with 11 bases in the middle. The CDR3 is made up of 14 amino acids.